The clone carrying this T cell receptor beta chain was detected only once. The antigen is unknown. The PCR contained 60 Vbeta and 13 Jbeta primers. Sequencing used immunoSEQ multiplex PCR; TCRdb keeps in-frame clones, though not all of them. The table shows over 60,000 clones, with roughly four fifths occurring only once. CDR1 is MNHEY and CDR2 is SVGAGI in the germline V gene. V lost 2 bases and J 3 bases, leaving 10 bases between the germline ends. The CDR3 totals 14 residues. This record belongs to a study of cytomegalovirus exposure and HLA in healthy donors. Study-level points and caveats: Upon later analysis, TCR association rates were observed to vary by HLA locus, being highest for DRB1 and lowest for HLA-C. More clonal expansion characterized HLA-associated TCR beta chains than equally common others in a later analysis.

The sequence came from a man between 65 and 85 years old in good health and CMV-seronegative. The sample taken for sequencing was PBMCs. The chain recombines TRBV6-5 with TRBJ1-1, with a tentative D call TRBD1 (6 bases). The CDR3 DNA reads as TGTGCCAGCAGTTACGAGCAGGGGCACACTGAAGCTTTCTTT. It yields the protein CASSYEQGHTEAFF.